The entry below gives a single T cell receptor (beta chain) sequence along with its context. The germline V gene has CDR1 SGHRS and CDR2 YFSETQ. V was pared by 0 bases and J by 2 bases, with 5 bases of the junction left unmatched. The CDR3 is 16 amino acids. Measured with immunoSEQ multiplex PCR; TCRdb has only the in-frame clones, and not every one. The sample has roughly 74,000 clones; about 90% are singletons. The data were taken from a study of blood T cell repertoires in COVID-19. Across the whole study: From the United States, Italy and Spain came samples of acute and convalescent COVID-19. T cells, B-cell-depleted T cells, or PBMCs provided the cDNA or gDNA that served as material.

The sample taken for sequencing was peripheral blood. The sequence was collected from a woman of 80 years or more with active or convalescent COVID-19. This rearrangement joins TRBV5-1 to TRBJ2-7; TRBD1 aligns across 10 bases. CDR3 region: CASSLDRQGAAYEQYF. The CDR3 nucleotides read TGCGCCAGCAGCTTGGATCGACAGGGGGCCGCCTACGAGCAGTACTTC.